These 8 T cell receptor beta chains came from one sample sequenced in a study of blood T cells in healthy people across ages. A J-beta primer mix and a sample-barcoded 5' primer were used in a second PCR of roughly 6 to 11 cycles. TCRdb recomputed calls from the 5' RACE reads with MiXCR, one row per CDR3 protein. The repertoire has just over 800,000 distinct CDR3 sequences, about 59% of them found once; the top ten carry about 27%. The material sequenced was blood. The source is a young man in good health.

The sample holds many counts of this clonotype. The rearrangement links TRBV7-2 to TRBJ1-4; D might be TRBD1 (5 bases). The V end lost 1 base, the J end lost 8 bases, and 11 bases lay between the germline ends. CDR1 and CDR2 from the germline V gene are SGHTA and FQGNSA. This CDR3 is built from 14 residues. The CDR3 DNA sequence: TGTGCCAGCAGCTTAGGACCGGGGGGGGAAAAACTGTTTTTT. Amino acids: CASSLGPGGEKLFF.

The rearrangement uses TRBV27 and TRBJ2-3; unclear D gene. The CDR3 runs to 13 residues. Trimming cost V 6 bases and J 4 bases, with 11 bases left between them. Germline values: CDR1 MNHEY, CDR2 SMNVEV (reference sequence). In nucleotides, the CDR3 is TGTGCCAGCAGCCATTATTTCCCAGATACGCAGTATTTT. Its translation: CASSHYFPDTQYF.

The chain recombines TRBV6-1 with TRBJ1-4; D ambiguous. This CDR3 is 15 amino acids long. The V end was cut by 8 bases, the J end by 3 bases, with 16 bases between. The germline CDR1 and CDR2 sequences are MNHNS and SASEGT. The CDR3: CASHGVGSSNEKLFF. CDR3 DNA sequence: TGTGCCAGCCATGGGGTGGGGAGCTCTAATGAAAAACTGTTTTTT.

Only one count was recorded for this clonotype. The chain links TRBV25-1 to TRBJ2-7; D unresolved. Trimming removed 7 bases at V and 3 bases at J, with 19 bases between. This CDR3 spans 15 amino acids. Germline V CDR1 and CDR2: MGHDK, SYGVNS. The CDR3 bases are TGTGCCAGCACCACGCAACCGGGCCGGTTCTACGAGCAGTACTTC. Its translation: CASTTQPGRFYEQYF.

The chain uses TRBV25-1 and TRBJ2-6; the D is unclear. CDR1 is MGHDK, CDR2 SYGVNS, per germline. V was shortened by 0 bases and J by 0 bases, with 6 bases between the two germline ends. The CDR3 loop spans 16 amino acids. DNA of the CDR3: TGTGCCAGCAGTGAATATAACAGCTCTGGGGCCAACGTCCTGACTTTC. Its translation is CASSEYNSSGANVLTF.

The count of this clonotype is one. The CDR3 DNA is TGTGCCACCAGCCAGAGTCAAGGGGCGGGGAAGACCCAGTACTTC. Encoded protein: CATSQSQGAGKTQYF. This rearrangement joins TRBV15 to TRBJ2-5; tentatively, D is TRBD2 (6 bases). The CDR3 loop spans 15 amino acids. Trimming took off 5 bases at V and 6 bases at J, with 19 bases between the two ends. Germline V gives CDR1 LNHNV, CDR2 YYDKDF (reference sequence).

V gene TRBV4-3 combines with J gene TRBJ2-1, with D maybe TRBD2 (6 bases). Per germline, CDR1 LGHNA and CDR2 YSLEER. This CDR3 is 16 amino acids long. V was pared by 8 bases and J by 1 base, with 18 bases between. The CDR3 DNA reads TGCGCCAGCGGGAGGACCACTGGGTGGTCCTACAATGAGCAGTTCTTC. This sequence encodes CASGRTTGWSYNEQFF.

This clonotype has a handful of counts. The chain links TRBV4-3 to TRBJ2-7, with D perhaps TRBD1 (5 bases). V gave up 2 bases and J gave up 1 base, with 6 bases separating them. Germline CDR1 is LGHNA and CDR2 is YSLEER. CDR3 length: 13 residues. This chain's CDR3 is CASSQRQSYEQYF. CDR3 DNA sequence: TGCGCCAGCAGCCAAAGACAGTCCTACGAGCAGTACTTC.